This T cell receptor (beta chain) appears in the sequencing data of a study of T cells in Graves' hyperthyroidism and ophthalmopathy (dated by TCRdb to about 2019). For the wider study: Peripheral blood samples were taken at the time of initial diagnosis, prior to any treatment. Prospective prediction of ophthalmopathy was tested in an independent validation cohort consisting of some 19 hyperthyroidism patients and some 15 patients who later progressed to ophthalmopathy. Once sampling was done, hyperthyroidism patients were given methimazole at a starting dose of 30 mg daily, whereas ophthalmopathy patients were given high-dose intravenous methylprednisolone. TCR Vbeta CDR3 sequencing of some 140 peripheral blood samples (under 45 ophthalmopathy, 75 hyperthyroidism and about 17 progressor patients) is reported in the paper. The study also compared thyroid tissue and blood T-cell repertoires from a handful of Graves' hyperthyroidism patients. To identify TCR V-J signatures that set the groups apart, the researchers used a discovery cohort of more than 95 patients, made up of 40 to 45 with Graves' ophthalmopathy and about 60 with stable Graves' hyperthyroidism. For training and testing, the 95 to 100 patients in the discovery cohort were randomly divided in a 7:3 ratio.

Here is what the overall study found, with its caveats: No statistical method was used to set the sample size in advance, and investigators knew the group allocation. In validation, progression to ophthalmopathy was predicted by the model with 70.59% sensitivity and approximately 78% specificity, a median of about 6 months before onset. Ophthalmopathy was separated from stable hyperthyroidism by a 13 V-J signature model, with around 90% sensitivity and about 84% specificity obtained in cross-validation and 80%/75% obtained in testing. Most expanded thyroid clonotypes (frequency above 0.001) were also detected in blood, a finding suggesting that blood repertoires may reflect thyroid immune responses.

CDR1 and CDR2 are drawn from the germline V gene: SGHTA, FQGTGA. Trimming takes 0 bases from V and 4 bases from J, and the germline ends sit 8 bases apart. The CDR3 contains 14 residues, cysteine and phenylalanine counted. CDR3 DNA only is kept here, 42 bases in frame from base 1. Hyperthyroidism patients were newly diagnosed, had a disease duration of under 2 months, and were aged 18 to 65 years. Any patient with an uncontrolled infection, another autoimmune disease, pregnancy or lactation was excluded. Diagnoses relied on clinical symptoms, serum thyroxine and TRAb, thyroid ultrasound and orbital computed tomography. Blood from progressor patients was collected at the time of first diagnosis with hyperthyroidism, before any ophthalmopathy symptoms had appeared. PBMCs were isolated from more than 8 ml of fresh peripheral blood by Ficoll-Paque density gradient centrifugation. Progressor patients were defined as those initially diagnosed with Graves' hyperthyroidism in whom ophthalmopathy developed during follow-up. Total RNA was extracted with Trizol reagent, and quality was checked on an Agilent 2100 Bioanalyzer.

Based on its abundance in the sample, this clonotype is medium-sized (0.01 to 0.1%). The clone's antigen remains unknown. The record has no base qualities; no much larger clone is one base away. Amplification of TCR beta CDR3 regions was carried out from RNA transcripts. The TCR CDR3 was subjected to a first round of RT-PCR using the HTBI primer set and the Qiagen OneStep RT-PCR kit. A second multiplex PCR round built the libraries, followed by size selection and purification. Sequencing of the libraries was done on an Illumina HiSeq2000 using paired-end 100 bp reads. On the study's bioinformatics: Raw data were processed with SOAPnuke, discarding reads with adapters, uncalled bases, mean Phred below 15, or no exact constant-primer or identifier match. COPE v1.2.5 was used to merge the high-quality paired reads, and each unique nucleotide sequence was defined as a clonotype. MiTCR v1.1 was used to align the clonotypes against IMGT TRBV, TRBD and TRBJ reference segments. The analysis was restricted to V-J combinations with a frequency above 0.0001, which together covered 98% to 99.2% of the repertoires. A TCS score was defined as the ratio of F50 (clonal expansion) to E x V (chaos), with BLOSUM62-based TCRdist applied between CDR3 peptides within each V-J. Welch's t-statistics and random forest reduced around 510 V-J features to 13, which were used in a naive Bayes classifier (R e1071). TCRdb reworked the public reads: Q25 trimming with fastp, MiXCR clone assembly, productive beta chains retained. Rows are unified per CDR3 protein, each entry keeping the most common DNA and genes. The authors' filters were not applied to this entry. The sample table lists fewer than 45,000 distinct CDR3 sequences, about 50% of them with a count of one. The top ten hold approximately 6% of the sample.

The receptor comes from a woman aged 45-65 years with Graves' hyperthyroidism that later progressed to Graves' ophthalmopathy. The chain joins TRBV7-3 to TRBJ2-3, with no reliable assignment of the D segment. Source material: blood. The CDR3 region has the sequence CASSLTGTPDTQYF. Read as DNA, the sequence is TGTGCCAGCAGCTTAACTGGCACACCAGATACGCAGTATTTT.